The clone carrying this T cell receptor (beta chain) appeared a single time. As yet, its antigen is unknown. The CDR3 length is 16 residues. V was clipped by 5 bases and J by 0 bases; unmatched bases: 10. The source of the sample is a study of radiotherapy plus CTLA-4 blockade in lung cancer. Only in-frame clones appear in the TCRdb table, and some are missing; sequencing was by immunoSEQ multiplex PCR. This sample yields approximately 83,000 clones, of which around 81% are seen a single time; 3% to 4.5% belongs to the top ten. Findings of the study overall: Early shifts in blood T cell clones, with interferon-beta, reportedly predicted response best.

Sequencing was performed on peripheral blood, taken from a patient treated with radiotherapy plus ipilimumab. The gene calls are TRBV23-1 and TRBJ2-7, with TRBD1 identical over 7 bases. TRBV23-1 is an ORF, with its function uncertain. This TCR came from a human donor with non-small cell lung cancer who had a partial response to radiotherapy plus ipilimumab. Some clones in this sample may be carry-over from other donors' samples. The CDR3 is CASSIAPGQISYEQYF. CDR3 coding DNA: TGCGCCAGCAGTATCGCGCCGGGACAGATCTCCTACGAGCAGTACTTC.